Shown below are 18 T cell receptor beta chains from a single sample sequenced in a study of PD-1 blockade in classical Hodgkin lymphoma. Assay: immunoSEQ multiplex PCR; the TCRdb copy retains only in-frame clones and omits some. The sample holds roughly 42,000 clones, around two thirds seen once. Each patient experienced a relapse that followed autologous stem cell transplantation, and brentuximab vedotin exposure varied. The sample consisted of peripheral blood mononuclear cells (PBMCs), taken at baseline. The receptors come from a human donor with classical Hodgkin lymphoma.

This clone was detected only a few times. The V and J genes are TRBV5-1 and TRBJ1-2, with a tentative D call TRBD1 (5 bases). Between the trimmed V and J ends, which lost 5 bases and 8 bases, there was a span of 22 bases. Germline V CDR1 and CDR2: SGHRS, YFSETQ. This CDR3 is built from 15 residues. The CDR3 DNA reads as TGCGCCAGCAGTCAATTCGGGGGACGTGAGAGAGGCTACACCTTC. As protein: CASSQFGGRERGYTF. Combining the CDR3 with reference TRBV5-1 and TRBJ1-2 gives the whole variable domain KAGVTQTPRYLIKTRGQQVTLSCSPISGHRSVSWYQQTPGQGLQFLFEYFSETQRNKGNFPGRFSGRQFSNSRSEMNVSTLELGDSALYLCASSQFGGRERGYTFGSGTRLTVV.

The chain joins TRBV28 to TRBJ2-7; D is unclear. V lost 5 bases to trimming and J lost 4 bases, with 3 bases between them. The CDR3 is 10 amino acids. Germline V gene lookup returns CDR1 MDHEN and CDR2 SYDVKM. CDR3 nucleotide sequence: TGTGCCAGCAGTCTATACGAGCAGTACTTC. Translated, it gives CASSLYEQYF.

This clone appeared a single time. The chain recombines TRBV19 with TRBJ2-3, with TRBD2 identical over 10 bases. The germline gives CDR1 LNHDA, CDR2 SQIVND (reference sequence). There are 15 residues in the CDR3. J gave up 5 bases and V 5 bases, and 7 bases lay outside the gene matches. CDR3 in DNA: TGTGCCAGTAGTCTCGCTAGCGGGGGTATAGATACGCAGTATTTT. Amino acids: CASSLASGGIDTQYF.

V usage is TRBV7-2 and J usage is TRBJ2-3; 11 bases map to TRBD2. Germline CDR1 reads SGHTA; CDR2 reads FQGNSA. Unmatched junction bases numbered 6, after V lost 0 bases and J lost 4 bases. This CDR3 contains 17 residues. CDR3 protein: CASSLAPGLAVADTQYF. CDR3 coding DNA: TGTGCCAGCAGCTTAGCCCCGGGACTAGCGGTAGCAGATACGCAGTATTTT.

The J gene is TRBJ2-4, the V gene TRBV27, with D perhaps matching TRBD1 or TRBD2 (5 bases each). The CDR3 loop spans 13 amino acids. Germline assignment: CDR1 MNHEY and CDR2 SMNVEV (reference sequence). Trimming took off 1 base at V and 9 bases at J, with 10 bases between the two ends. CDR3 bases: TGTGCCAGCAGTTTATTAGCAGGGAGCATTCAGTACTTC. It encodes CASSLLAGSIQYF.

This clone is classed as medium-sized. This chain uses TRBV19 with TRBJ2-7; TRBD2 matches at 9 bases. The junction had 9 bases not matched to a gene; V was cut back by 9 bases and J by 3 bases. The CDR3 spans 14 residues. Germline CDR1 LNHDA, CDR2 SQIVND (reference sequence). CDR3 DNA sequence: TGTGCCAGCGGGGCTAGCGGGATGAACTACGAGCAGTACTTC. The encoded protein is CASGASGMNYEQYF.

This clone has a single count. V is TRBV30 and J is TRBJ1-5; D not certain. CDR1 and CDR2 from the germline V gene are GTSNPN and SVGIG (reference sequence). V was cut by 1 base and J by 3 bases, with 13 bases left in between. The CDR3 contains 15 residues. DNA for the CDR3: TGTGCCTGGAGTGAGTATGGCGTCCACAATCAGCCCCAGCATTTT. It codes for CAWSEYGVHNQPQHF.

V gene TRBV28 combines with J gene TRBJ2-7, with a weak D call TRBD2 (5 bases). Germline V gene lookup returns CDR1 MDHEN and CDR2 SYDVKM. Trimming shortened V by 8 bases and J by 3 bases, and 11 bases separated the two germline ends. The CDR3 is 12 amino acids. The CDR3 DNA reads as TGTGCCAGCGACGGCGGGCTCTACGAGCAGTACTTC. Its translation is CASDGGLYEQYF. The full variable domain, its missing parts supplied by reference TRBV28 and TRBJ2-7, is DVKVTQSSRYLVKRTGEKVFLECVQDMDHENMFWYRQDPGLGLRLIYFSYDVKMKEKGDIPEGYSVSREKKERFSLILESASTNQTSMYLCASDGGLYEQYFGPGTRLTVT.

Only a few counts were recorded for this clone. The chain has TRBV27 and TRBJ2-7; D possibly uses TRBD1 or TRBD2 (5 bases each). Germline CDR1 and CDR2: MNHEY and SMNVEV (reference sequence). The CDR3 is made up of 16 amino acids. V was clipped by 8 bases and J by 0 bases, with 20 bases between them. This CDR3 is CASGLYSGTVSYEQYF. In DNA, the CDR3 is TGTGCCAGCGGACTTTACTCCGGGACGGTCTCCTACGAGCAGTACTTC.

This clone was seen only a few times. The chain joins TRBV9 to TRBJ2-3; weak D call: TRBD2 (5 bases). V was cut by 0 bases and J by 3 bases, with 8 bases left in between. CDR1 is SGDLS, CDR2 YYNGEE, per germline. This CDR3 contains 14 residues. The CDR3 bases are TGTGCCAGCAGCGTAGCCGGGAATACAGATACGCAGTATTTT. The encoded protein is CASSVAGNTDTQYF.

This chain links TRBV30 with TRBJ1-1, with 7 nucleotides matching TRBD1. CDR1 is GTSNPN, CDR2 SVGIG, per germline (reference sequence). The CDR3 extends over 13 amino acids. V was pared by 1 base and J by 1 base, with 0 bases of the junction left unmatched. The CDR3 reads CAWSGQGNTEAFF. Here the CDR3 DNA reads TGTGCCTGGAGTGGACAGGGGAACACTGAAGCTTTCTTT.

The table lists this clone with a few counts. The CDR3: CASSPQETQYF. The DNA for the CDR3 is TGTGCCAGCAGCCCTCAAGAGACCCAGTACTTC. The V call is TRBV7-2, the J call TRBJ2-5; D unclear. The germline gives CDR1 SGHTA, CDR2 FQGNSA. The CDR3 sequence is 11 residues long. Trimming removed 5 bases at V and 2 bases at J, with 3 bases between.

This clone has more than one count but fewer than ten. The CDR3 sequence is CASSLVDQETQYF. The CDR3 DNA sequence: TGTGCCAGCAGCTTAGTAGACCAAGAGACCCAGTACTTC. The chain carries TRBV7-7 and TRBJ2-5; D unresolved. V lost 1 base to trimming and J lost 0 bases, with 3 bases between them. Germline CDR1 and CDR2: SSHAT and FNYEAQ (reference sequence). This CDR3 is built from 13 residues.

The chain joins TRBV7-2 to TRBJ1-3; possibly TRBD1 for D (6 bases). Deletions cut 7 bases from V and 8 bases from J, with 30 bases between. The germline gives CDR1 SGHTA, CDR2 FQGNSA. The CDR3 is 18 amino acids. This CDR3 is CASTTMSTGHRAGDTIYF. CDR3 in DNA: TGTGCCAGCACCACAATGAGTACGGGGCACAGGGCCGGAGACACCATATATTTT.

The chain couples TRBV19 to TRBJ1-1; 10 positions agree with TRBD1. Germline V CDR1 and CDR2: LNHDA, SQIVND (reference sequence). The CDR3 is 15 amino acids. V shed 7 bases and J 5 bases; nucleotides not matched to a gene: 10. In DNA form, the CDR3 reads TGTGCCAGTAAGCAGACAGGGGGCGCGGGAACTGAAGCTTTCTTT. Protein sequence: CASKQTGGAGTEAFF.

J is TRBJ2-7 and V is TRBV7-7; TRBD1 might be the D (6 bases). The CDR3 has 16 residues. In germline, CDR1 is SSHAT, CDR2 FNYEAQ (reference sequence). Trimming pared 2 bases from V and 0 bases from J, leaving 14 bases between. CDR3 in DNA: TGTGCCAGCAGCTTACTCCCGACAGGAAACTCCTACGAGCAGTACTTC. Encoded protein: CASSLLPTGNSYEQYF. Full variable domain (outside the CDR3, taken from reference TRBV7-7 and TRBJ2-7): GAGVSQSPRYKVTKRGQDVTLRCDPISSHATLYWYQQALGQGPEFLTYFNYEAQPDKSGLPSDRFSAERPEGSISTLTIQRTEQRDSAMYRCASSLLPTGNSYEQYFGPGTRLTVT.

This clone has a handful of counts. The chain employs TRBV2 and TRBJ2-1; D possibly uses TRBD1 or TRBD2 (6 bases each). CDR3 length: 16 amino acids. Trimming cost V 1 base and J 7 bases, with 17 bases left between them. CDR1 is SNHLY and CDR2 is FYNNEI in the germline V gene. The CDR3 here is CASSEGIGGRFNEQFF. CDR3 DNA: TGTGCCAGCAGTGAAGGTATAGGGGGGCGATTTAATGAGCAGTTCTTC.

V gene TRBV25-1 combines with J gene TRBJ1-2, with TRBD1 matching 8 bases. The V gene end was trimmed by 2 bases and the J gene end by 5 bases; junction bases not matched to a gene: 4. Germline CDR1 reads MGHDK; CDR2 reads SYGVNS. This CDR3 is 14 amino acids long. CDR3 bases: TGTGCCAGCAGTGAACGGACAGGGCGATATGGCTACACCTTC. This sequence encodes CASSERTGRYGYTF.